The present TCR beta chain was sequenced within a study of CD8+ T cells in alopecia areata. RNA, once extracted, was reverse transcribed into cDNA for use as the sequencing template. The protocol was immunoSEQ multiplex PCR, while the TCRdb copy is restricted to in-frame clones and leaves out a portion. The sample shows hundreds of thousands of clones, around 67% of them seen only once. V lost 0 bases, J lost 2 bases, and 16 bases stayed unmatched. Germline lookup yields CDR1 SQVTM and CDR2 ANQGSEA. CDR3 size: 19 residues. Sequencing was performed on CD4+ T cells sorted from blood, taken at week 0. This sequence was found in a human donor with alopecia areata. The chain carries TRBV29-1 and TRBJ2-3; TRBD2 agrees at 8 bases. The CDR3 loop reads CSVEDLQRGFSGLTDTQYF. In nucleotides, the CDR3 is TGCAGCGTTGAAGATCTCCAGCGGGGGTTTTCCGGTCTCACAGATACGCAGTATTTT.